Listed here are 28 T cell receptor beta chains from one sample, sequenced in a study of T cell repertoires in aging, cancer and after chemotherapy. Rearranged V-D-J TRB sequences were amplified with a mixed TRB-A/B primer pool. Each CDR3 protein gets one entry after TCRdb re-called the multiplex PCR reads with MiXCR. The sample lists 6,000 or so distinct CDR3 sequences; approximately 22% were seen once. Amplification of TCR beta used genomic DNA extracted from peripheral blood. Input material: blood. The origin of the receptors is a human donor in good health.

This clonotype was detected ten times or more. The genes are TRBV12-3 or TRBV12-4 and TRBJ2-3, with 7 bases aligning to TRBD1. After removal of 5 bases from V and 0 bases from J, the junction contained 5 bases not matched to a gene. CDR3 length: 15 amino acids. CDR3 sequence reads: CASSEGQDSTDTQYF. CDR3 DNA sequence: TGTGCCAGCAGTGAAGGACAGGACAGCACAGATACGCAGTATTTT.

Within the sample, this clonotype is medium-sized (0.01 to 0.1%). The chain combines TRBV10-3 with TRBJ1-5; 7 bases match TRBD1. The V gene end was trimmed by 9 bases and the J gene end by 0 bases; junction bases not matched to a gene: 2. The CDR3 is 13 amino acids. Germline CDR1 and CDR2: ENHRY and SYGVKD. The CDR3 loop is CAIQGNSNQPQHF. In DNA form, the CDR3 reads TGTGCCATACAGGGGAATAGCAATCAGCCCCAGCATTTT.

This clonotype was seen more than once but under ten times. CDR3 in DNA: TGTGCCAGCAGCGTAGGAGGTAGCGGCACTCCCAATGAGCAGTTCTTC. Translating gives CASSVGGSGTPNEQFF. The chain is built from TRBV9 and TRBJ2-1; tentatively, D is TRBD2 (6 bases). CDR1 and CDR2 (germline): SGDLS, YYNGEE. This CDR3 comprises 16 residues. Trimming pared 0 bases from V and 6 bases from J, leaving 16 bases between. The variable domain in full, completed from reference TRBV9 and TRBJ2-1, reads DSGVTQTPKHLITATGQRVTLRCSPRSGDLSVYWYQQSLDQGLQFLIQYYNGEERAKGNILERFSAQQFPDLHSELNLSSLELGDSALYFCASSVGGSGTPNEQFFGPGTRLTVL.

The chain links TRBV11-1 to TRBJ2-3; weak D call: TRBD2 (6 bases). V lost 5 bases to trimming and J lost 3 bases, with 12 bases between them. The CDR3 runs 14 residues. In germline, CDR1 is SGHAT, CDR2 FQDESV (reference sequence). CDR3 residues: CASSGGSTTDTQYF. DNA for the CDR3: TGTGCCAGCAGCGGAGGGAGTACGACAGATACGCAGTATTTT.

This clonotype turned up a few times. CDR3 protein: CASGSGAGTGELFF. CDR3 bases: TGTGCCAGCGGGTCGGGGGCGGGCACCGGGGAGCTGTTTTTT. This chain uses TRBV25-1 with TRBJ2-2; TRBD1 or TRBD2 may be the D gene (6 bases each). Trimming pared 8 bases from V and 4 bases from J, leaving 14 bases between. Germline values: CDR1 MGHDK, CDR2 SYGVNS. The CDR3 has 14 amino acids.

The rearrangement links TRBV7-2 to TRBJ1-2, with TRBD1 matching 8 bases. Trimming at V came to 2 bases and at J to 8 bases, leaving 7 bases not matched to a gene. The CDR3 is 14 residues long. In germline, CDR1 is SGHTA, CDR2 FQGNSA. CDR3 sequence: CASSLRQGLGGYTF. In nucleotides, the CDR3 is TGTGCCAGCAGCTTACGACAGGGGTTGGGGGGCTACACCTTC.

This clonotype is labeled as medium-sized. The chain is built from TRBV7-2 and TRBJ1-1; no firm D call. The CDR3 length is 16 residues. The germline gives CDR1 SGHTA, CDR2 FQGNSA. Trimming took off 1 base at V and 1 base at J, with 13 bases between the two ends. The CDR3, as DNA: TGTGCCAGCAGCTTAGTCCGGACCCAGCCGAACACTGAAGCTTTCTTT. Translation gives CASSLVRTQPNTEAFF.

J is TRBJ2-3 and V is TRBV11-2; D call uncertain. CDR3 size: 11 residues. The V end lost 5 bases, the J end lost 3 bases, and 3 bases lay between the germline ends. From germline, CDR1 is SGHAT and CDR2 FQNNGV. DNA of the CDR3: TGTGCCAGCAGCAGAACAGATACGCAGTATTTT. Protein: CASSRTDTQYF.

This clonotype is medium-sized (0.01 to 0.1%). The chain links TRBV6-1 to TRBJ1-5, with 7 positions matching TRBD1. CDR1 and CDR2 (germline): MNHNS, SASEGT. The CDR3 extends over 14 amino acids. With V trimmed by 3 bases and J by 4 bases, 3 bases remained unmatched. The CDR3 coding sequence is TGTGCCAGCAGTGAGGGGGACAGAAATCAGCCCCAGCATTTT. Protein product: CASSEGDRNQPQHF.

In its sample, this clonotype ranks as large. The chain uses TRBV29-1 and TRBJ2-7, with TRBD1 as a possible D gene (5 bases). The germline V and J ends were trimmed by 4 bases and 4 bases, with 14 bases remaining between them. The germline gives CDR1 SQVTM, CDR2 ANQGSEA. The CDR3 is 13 amino acids. The DNA for the CDR3 is TGCAGCGTTGGCAACAGGCAAAGTTACGAGCAGTACTTC. Its translation: CSVGNRQSYEQYF.

This clonotype ranks as medium-sized (0.01 to 0.1%). This chain connects TRBV7-9 to TRBJ2-3; D possibly uses TRBD1 or TRBD2 (5 bases each). CDR1 is SEHNR and CDR2 is FQNEAQ in the germline V gene (reference sequence). The V end lost 2 bases, the J end lost 9 bases, and 18 bases lay between the germline ends. This CDR3 region has 15 residues. CDR3 bases: TGTGCCAGCAGCTTAAACCTGGGGGATCAGATAACGCAGTATTTT. Its translation: CASSLNLGDQITQYF.

This clonotype is termed medium-sized. The CDR3 DNA follows: TGTGCCAGTAGCCAACGGGGGGGCGGGGATCTCGAGCAGTACTTC. Translated: CASSQRGGGDLEQYF. The V call is TRBV19, the J call TRBJ2-7, with 8 nucleotides matching TRBD2. CDR1 and CDR2 from the germline V gene are LNHDA and SQIVND (reference sequence). CDR3 length equals 15 residues. The V gene end was trimmed by 6 bases and the J gene end by 6 bases; junction bases not matched to a gene: 13.

This clonotype is categorized as medium-sized. This chain joins TRBV19 and TRBJ1-6; 7 bases are shared with TRBD1. V dropped 5 bases and J dropped 8; count of bases not matched to a gene: 9. Per germline, CDR1 LNHDA and CDR2 SQIVND (reference sequence). The CDR3 length is 15 residues. CDR3 bases: TGTGCCAGTAGTTCCGATCAGGGGGAACATTCACCCCTCCACTTT. This codes for CASSSDQGEHSPLHF.

This clonotype has just a few counts. The gene calls are TRBV5-1 and TRBJ1-1, with D uncertain. This CDR3 is built from 15 residues. Germline-derived CDR1 and CDR2 are SGHRS and YFSETQ. V lost 2 bases to trimming and J lost 1 base, with 12 bases between them. The DNA of the CDR3 is TGCGCCAGCAGCTTAGGCAACAGAGAGAACACTGAAGCTTTCTTT. Translated: CASSLGNRENTEAFF.

V gene TRBV6-6 combines with J gene TRBJ2-3; D might be TRBD1 (5 bases). The CDR3 consists of 15 residues. Trimming cost V 7 bases and J 1 base, with 15 bases left between them. Per germline, CDR1 MNHNY and CDR2 SVGAGI (reference sequence). The chain's CDR3 is CASTKDRVRTDTQYF. CDR3 nucleotides: TGTGCCAGCACCAAAGACAGAGTTCGCACAGATACGCAGTATTTT.

The rearrangement uses TRBV7-2 and TRBJ2-1; unclear D gene. V was shortened by 4 bases and J by 10 bases, with 14 bases between the two germline ends. CDR3 size: 13 residues. Germline loops: CDR1 SGHTA, CDR2 FQGNSA. The CDR3 nucleotides read TGTGCCAGCAGCTCCCCCCAGCGAACCGAGCAGTTCTTC. Translated, it gives CASSSPQRTEQFF. Based on the CDR3 plus reference TRBV7-2 and TRBJ2-1, the full variable domain is GAGVSQSPSNKVTEKGKDVELRCDPISGHTALYWYRQSLGQGLEFLIYFQGNSAPDKSGLPSDRFSAERTGGSVSTLTIQRTQQEDSAVYLCASSSPQRTEQFFGPGTRLTVL.

This clonotype qualifies as medium-sized. The chain links TRBV12-3 or TRBV12-4 to TRBJ2-7, with D tentatively TRBD2 (6 bases). There are 13 residues in the CDR3. V lost 6 bases and J lost 6, with 15 bases in between. The chain's CDR3 is CASSRQAGGEQYF. The CDR3 nucleotides are TGTGCCAGCAGCCGTCAGGCCGGGGGCGAGCAGTACTTC.

This clonotype is labeled as medium-sized (0.01 to 0.1%). The chain has TRBV20-1 and TRBJ2-5; 8 nucleotides line up with TRBD1. Germline CDR1 reads DFQATT; CDR2 reads SNEGSKA (reference sequence). This CDR3 is built from 16 residues. The V and J ends lost 3 bases and 4 bases, in that order; junction bases with no gene match: 13. The CDR3 DNA reads as TGCAGTGCTAGGGCTAACGGACAGGGTAAAGGAGAGACCCAGTACTTC. Translating gives CSARANGQGKGETQYF.

This clonotype counts as medium-sized. The rearrangement uses TRBV6-5 and TRBJ2-7, with 11 bases matching TRBD2. J was trimmed by 2 bases and V by 5 bases; bases with no gene match: 2. The CDR3 is 14 residues long. Germline values: CDR1 MNHEY, CDR2 SVGAGI. The DNA of the CDR3 is TGTGCCAGCAGTCTAGCGGGGGGCACCTACGAGCAGTACTTC. It codes for CASSLAGGTYEQYF.

By share, this clonotype ranks as medium-sized. The CDR3: CSARDLRNNEKLFF. The DNA for the CDR3 is TGCAGTGCTAGAGATCTCAGGAATAATGAAAAACTGTTTTTT. The chain carries TRBV20-1 and TRBJ1-4; D call uncertain. The CDR3 has 14 residues. Germline lookup yields CDR1 DFQATT and CDR2 SNEGSKA (reference sequence). The V and J ends lost 0 bases and 4 bases respectively, with 9 bases between them.

This clonotype rates as medium-sized. The chain carries TRBV4-2 and TRBJ2-2; D might be TRBD1 (6 bases). CDR1 and CDR2 (germline): LGHNA, YNFKEQ. V was cut by 0 bases and J by 6 bases, with 11 bases left in between. There are 15 residues in the CDR3. CDR3 region: CASSQEAGVAGELFF. DNA for the CDR3: TGTGCCAGCAGCCAAGAGGCAGGGGTGGCCGGGGAGCTGTTTTTT.

The rearrangement links TRBV9 to TRBJ2-7, with D unresolved. Per germline, CDR1 SGDLS and CDR2 YYNGEE. The CDR3 loop spans 12 amino acids. V was clipped by 0 bases and J by 3 bases, with 4 bases between them. The CDR3 sequence: CASSVGSYEQYF. The CDR3, as DNA: TGTGCCAGCAGCGTAGGGAGCTACGAGCAGTACTTC.

This clonotype occurred a few times. V usage is TRBV9 and J usage is TRBJ1-2, with D maybe TRBD1 (6 bases). This CDR3 region has 15 residues. Between the trimmed V and J ends, which lost 3 bases and 5 bases, there was a span of 17 bases. Germline loops: CDR1 SGDLS, CDR2 YYNGEE. CDR3 amino acids: CASSGYREMQYGYTF. In DNA form, the CDR3 reads TGTGCCAGCAGCGGATACAGGGAAATGCAATATGGCTACACCTTC.

This clonotype is classed as medium-sized (0.01 to 0.1%). As DNA, the CDR3 is TGCAGTGCTAGGGAGGGAGGAAGTGAAGCTTTCTTT. This encodes CSAREGGSEAFF. The chain uses TRBV20-1 and TRBJ1-1; D is ambiguous. The CDR3 spans 12 residues. Per germline, CDR1 DFQATT and CDR2 SNEGSKA (reference sequence). Trimming took off 3 bases at V and 7 bases at J, with 12 bases between the two ends.

This clonotype is medium-sized (0.01 to 0.1%) by share. The chain joins TRBV7-2 to TRBJ2-3; D remains ambiguous. Per the germline V gene, CDR1 is SGHTA and CDR2 is FQGNSA. Trimming cost V 4 bases and J 2 bases, with 13 bases left between them. The CDR3 has 15 amino acids. The CDR3 loop reads CASSYLETYTDTQYF. The CDR3 bases are TGTGCCAGCAGCTATTTGGAGACCTACACAGATACGCAGTATTTT.

In this sample, this clonotype is medium-sized. V usage is TRBV20-1 and J usage is TRBJ2-7; TRBD2 matches at 7 bases. Germline V gene data show CDR1 as DFQATT and CDR2 as SNEGSKA (reference sequence). V gave up 6 bases and J gave up 2 bases; unmatched junction bases: 13. The CDR3 runs to 15 residues. For the CDR3, the DNA is TGCAGTGCCACTAATTATGGGGGGGGGGCCTACGAGCAGTACTTC. It specifies CSATNYGGGAYEQYF.

This clonotype is medium-sized (0.01 to 0.1%) within its sample. The CDR3 nucleotides are TGTGCCAGCTCACCAAGAAGACAGGGGGGGTCACCCCTCCACTTT. Its protein is CASSPRRQGGSPLHF. The V call is TRBV18, the J call TRBJ1-6; 9 bases line up with TRBD1. The V segment lost 2 bases and the J segment 10 bases; nucleotides outside the gene matches: 6. Germline assignment: CDR1 KGHSH and CDR2 LQKENI. CDR3 length equals 15 residues.

By frequency in the sample, this clonotype is medium-sized. The V and J genes are TRBV19 and TRBJ2-7; 8 nucleotides agree with TRBD1. CDR3 size: 14 residues. Trimming cost V 3 bases and J 5 bases; bases outside gene matches: 6. Looked up from germline, CDR1 is LNHDA and CDR2 is SQIVND (reference sequence). CDR3 DNA sequence: TGTGCCAGTAGTATTTCCAGGGGGCGGGACGAGCAGTACTTC. Protein product: CASSISRGRDEQYF.